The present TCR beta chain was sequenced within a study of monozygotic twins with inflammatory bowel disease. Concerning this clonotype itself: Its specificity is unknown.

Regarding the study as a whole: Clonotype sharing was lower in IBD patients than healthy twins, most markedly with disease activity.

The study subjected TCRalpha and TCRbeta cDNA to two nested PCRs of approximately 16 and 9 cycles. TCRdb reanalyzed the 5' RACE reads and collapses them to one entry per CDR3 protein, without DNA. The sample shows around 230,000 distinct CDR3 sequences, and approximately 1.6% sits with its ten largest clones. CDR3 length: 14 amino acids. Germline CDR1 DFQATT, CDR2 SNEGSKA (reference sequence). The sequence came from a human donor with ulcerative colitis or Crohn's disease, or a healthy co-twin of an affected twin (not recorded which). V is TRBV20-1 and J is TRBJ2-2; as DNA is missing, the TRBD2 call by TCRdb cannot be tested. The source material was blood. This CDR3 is CSARGLHNTGELFF.